Following are 27 T cell receptor beta chains from one sample sequenced in a study of identical twins. TCRdb re-analysed the 5' RACE reads in MiXCR, keeping a single row per CDR3 protein. The data contain about 700,000 distinct CDR3 sequences, about 9.4% of them seen just once; the ten biggest clones take up 0.75% to 1%. The sample also formed part of further work on yellow fever vaccine responses in identical twins.

Sequenced sample: PBMCs. These receptors were obtained from a woman under 30 in good health.

The chain carries TRBV27 and TRBJ2-5; 11 bases line up with TRBD2. This CDR3 region has 18 residues. The J segment lost 5 bases and the V segment lost 2 bases, leaving 13 bases of the junction unmatched. CDR1 MNHEY and CDR2 SMNVEV come from the germline V gene (reference sequence). As DNA, the CDR3 is TGTGCCAGCAGTTTACAACTAGCGGGAGCGGTGGGTCAGGAGACCCAGTACTTC. Protein product: CASSLQLAGAVGQETQYF.

This clonotype came up many times. This chain links TRBV10-3 with TRBJ2-1; TRBD1 matches at 8 bases. J was trimmed by 3 bases and V by 7 bases; bases with no gene match: 11. CDR1 and CDR2 from the germline V gene are ENHRY and SYGVKD. This CDR3 is built from 16 residues. CDR3 sequence (DNA): TGTGCCATCATTGAAATGGACAGGGTCAGCTACAATGAGCAGTTCTTC. It specifies CAIIEMDRVSYNEQFF.

Many counts were recorded for this clonotype. The CDR3 sequence is CASRSRGQGNTIYF. CDR3 DNA: TGTGCCAGCAGGTCCCGGGGGCAAGGAAACACCATATATTTT. J is TRBJ1-3 and V is TRBV12-3 or TRBV12-4, with D tentatively TRBD1 (6 bases). The CDR3 has 14 residues. V dropped 6 bases and J dropped 4 bases, with 13 bases sitting between them.

The rearrangement uses TRBV28 and TRBJ1-1, with 7 nucleotides matching TRBD1. V lost 4 bases, J lost 0 bases, and 8 bases stayed unmatched. This CDR3 is 16 amino acids long. Germline V gene data show CDR1 as MDHEN and CDR2 as SYDVKM. The CDR3 coding sequence is TGTGCCAGCAGTTCTTACAGGGGTCCTTTGAACACTGAAGCTTTCTTT. Translation: CASSSYRGPLNTEAFF.

This clonotype appeared many times. The chain is built from TRBV12-3 or TRBV12-4 and TRBJ2-1, with D possibly TRBD1 on 5 matching bases. The CDR3 is 13 amino acids. V shed 2 bases and J shed 10 bases, with 12 bases lying between them. CDR3: CASSLLLGQEQFF. The CDR3 bases are TGTGCCAGCAGTTTACTTTTGGGGCAAGAGCAGTTCTTC.

This clonotype was detected many times. This chain links TRBV14 with TRBJ2-2; no clear D gene. The germline V gene has CDR1 SGHDN and CDR2 FVKESK. The CDR3 is 14 amino acids. V was clipped by 1 base and J by 7 bases, with 10 bases between them. The chain's CDR3 is CASSQATVGGELFF. The CDR3 region has the DNA TGTGCCAGCAGCCAAGCTACAGTAGGCGGGGAGCTGTTTTTT.

This clonotype was counted only a few times. The V gene is TRBV28, the J gene TRBJ2-7; TRBD1 is a possible D gene (6 bases). CDR1 MDHEN and CDR2 SYDVKM come from the germline V gene. The ends were cut back, 7 bases at V and 1 base at J, with 17 bases in the middle. The CDR3 spans 15 residues. The CDR3 region is CASIASAGQSYEQYF. In DNA form, the CDR3 reads TGTGCCAGCATCGCTTCGGCCGGACAGTCCTACGAGCAGTACTTC.

CDR3 nucleotides: TGTGCCAGCAGCTCCCGGACTGGCGGGTGGGATGAGCAGTTCTTC. Translated, it gives CASSSRTGGWDEQFF. This sequence joins TRBV11-3 and TRBJ2-1; maybe TRBD2 (5 bases). The CDR3 length is 15 residues. Trimming removed 4 bases at V and 8 bases at J, with 18 bases between. The V gene's germline CDR1 is SGHNT and CDR2 YENEEA.

This clonotype is medium-sized in the sample. The V call is TRBV4-3, the J call TRBJ1-2, with D possibly matching TRBD1 (5 bases). The CDR3 extends over 15 amino acids. The germline V and J ends were trimmed by 0 bases and 4 bases, with 12 bases remaining between them. Germline V gene sequence: CDR1 LGHNA, CDR2 YSLEER. DNA of the CDR3: TGCGCCAGCAGCCAAGACGTAACCAGGGCCTATGGCTACACCTTC. Protein: CASSQDVTRAYGYTF.

This clonotype was seen many times. The germline gene is not matched at one end of the junction; a read error may be the cause. This chain uses TRBV7-9 with TRBJ2-7, with D unclear. The CDR3 runs 12 residues. In germline, CDR1 is SEHNR, CDR2 FQNEAQ (reference sequence). CDR3 sequence: CASSLNSDEQYF. The CDR3 nucleotides are TGTGCCAGCAGCTTAAACTCCGACGAGCAGTACTTC.

This clonotype was detected many times. This rearrangement joins TRBV5-1 to TRBJ1-5, with unresolved D. V lost 0 bases and J lost 7, with 11 bases in between. This CDR3 spans 14 amino acids. Germline values: CDR1 SGHRS, CDR2 YFSETQ. Written as DNA, the CDR3 is TGCGCCAGCAGCTTGGGGCAGGACGGGCAGCCCCAGCATTTT. It specifies CASSLGQDGQPQHF.

Only a few counts were recorded for this clonotype. V and J are TRBV7-2 and TRBJ2-1; maybe TRBD2 (5 bases). Trimming removed 1 base at V and 3 bases at J, with 10 bases between. The CDR3 extends over 15 amino acids. The V gene's germline CDR1 is SGHTA and CDR2 FQGNSA. The CDR3 DNA sequence: TGTGCCAGCAGCTTAGTATCGACTAACTACAATGAGCAGTTCTTC. Its translation: CASSLVSTNYNEQFF.

This chain joins TRBV7-2 and TRBJ2-7; possible D gene TRBD1, 6 bases. The CDR3 extends over 15 amino acids. Between the trimmed V and J ends, which lost 4 bases and 3 bases, there was a span of 16 bases. Germline V gene sequence: CDR1 SGHTA, CDR2 FQGNSA. In DNA, the CDR3 is TGTGCCAGCAGCTCTCCCCCGGACAGTCGCTACGAGCAGTACTTC. It specifies CASSSPPDSRYEQYF.

This clonotype was detected many times. V and J are TRBV11-2 and TRBJ2-7; D call uncertain. This CDR3 is built from 12 residues. The V gene lost 5 bases and the J gene lost 2 bases, with 7 bases spanning the gap. The V gene's germline CDR1 is SGHAT and CDR2 FQNNGV. CDR3 loop: CASSRGPYEQYF. CDR3 in DNA: TGTGCCAGCAGCAGAGGTCCCTACGAGCAGTACTTC.

The chain carries TRBV12-3 or TRBV12-4 and TRBJ1-3, with TRBD1 identical over 7 bases. The junction had 6 bases not matched to a gene; V was cut back by 5 bases and J by 2 bases. The CDR3 extends over 15 amino acids. CDR3 DNA: TGTGCCAGCAGTATAGGGGACAGCCCTGGAAACACCATATATTTT. The encoded protein is CASSIGDSPGNTIYF.

This clonotype was counted many times. The gene calls are TRBV20-1 and TRBJ1-2; 7 bases agree with TRBD1. Germline CDR1 reads DFQATT; CDR2 reads SNEGSKA (reference sequence). V lost 3 bases to trimming and J lost 4 bases; unmatched junction nucleotides: 5. The CDR3 has 13 residues. CDR3: CSASEGTAYGYTF. The CDR3 region has the DNA TGCAGTGCTAGTGAGGGGACAGCCTATGGCTACACCTTC.

This rearrangement joins TRBV7-9 to TRBJ2-1; TRBD2 aligns across 10 bases. The CDR3 runs to 14 residues. The trim removed 1 base at V and 10 bases at J, leaving 4 bases unmatched. Germline values: CDR1 SEHNR, CDR2 FQNEAQ (reference sequence). The DNA of the CDR3 is TGTGCCAGCAGCTTAGAGCTAGCGGGAGTGGAGCAGTTCTTC. It is translated as CASSLELAGVEQFF.

This chain uses TRBV12-3 or TRBV12-4 with TRBJ2-6; the match to TRBD1 covers 9 bases. J gave up 3 bases and V 7 bases, and 10 bases lay outside the gene matches. The CDR3 runs 17 residues. The CDR3 loop reads CASTRPGTGFGANVLTF. CDR3 DNA: TGTGCCAGCACTCGTCCCGGGACAGGGTTTGGGGCCAACGTCCTGACTTTC.

A word on this clonotype: Just one base apart from a much larger clone, this may be a read error. The V call is TRBV24-1, the J call TRBJ2-5, with a weak D call TRBD1 (6 bases). Germline CDR1 and CDR2: KGHDR and SFDVKD. The CDR3 is 15 residues long. In nucleotides, the CDR3 is TGTGCCACCGGTGATTTTACAGGGTCGGGAGAGACCCAGTACTTC. It specifies CATGDFTGSGETQYF.

The chain joins TRBV5-1 to TRBJ1-1; D unresolved. Germline V gives CDR1 SGHRS, CDR2 YFSETQ. The CDR3 sequence is 13 residues long. Trimming pared 1 base from V and 1 base from J, leaving 5 bases between. For the CDR3, the DNA is TGCGCCAGCAGCTTGAGGTGGAACACTGAAGCTTTCTTT. Residues: CASSLRWNTEAFF.

The table lists this clonotype with many counts. CDR3 sequence reads: CASSQLTSGPYEQYF. The CDR3 DNA reads TGCGCCAGCAGCCAGCTTACTAGCGGGCCCTACGAGCAGTACTTC. The chain combines TRBV4-1 with TRBJ2-7; 9 bases agree with TRBD2. V lost 3 bases, J lost 2 bases, and 5 bases stayed unmatched. Germline V gene sequence: CDR1 MGHRA, CDR2 YSYEKL. The CDR3 is 15 residues long.

This clonotype was counted between two and nine times. The chain employs TRBV7-9 and TRBJ2-2; the D gene is possibly TRBD1 (5 bases). Germline CDR1 SEHNR, CDR2 FQNEAQ (reference sequence). Trimming took 3 bases from V and 5 from J, leaving 16 bases between them. The CDR3 runs to 16 residues. CDR3 amino acids: CASSLNSGLMTGELFF. Written as DNA, the CDR3 is TGTGCCAGCAGCTTGAACTCAGGGTTAATGACCGGGGAGCTGTTTTTT.

The sample holds many counts of this clonotype. The chain links TRBV24-1 to TRBJ2-3; 12 bases line up with TRBD2. Germline assignment: CDR1 KGHDR and CDR2 SFDVKD. The ends lost 2 bases at V and 6 bases at J; junction bases unmatched: 5. The CDR3 extends over 16 amino acids. The CDR3 bases are TGTGCCACCAGTGATTGGACTAGCGGGAAGTCGGATACGCAGTATTTT. Translated: CATSDWTSGKSDTQYF.

This clonotype has only a few counts. The chain is built from TRBV11-2 and TRBJ2-1; either TRBD1 or TRBD2 may fit D (7 bases each). The V end was cut by 2 bases, the J end by 7 bases, with 21 bases between. CDR1 is SGHAT, CDR2 FQNNGV, per germline. This CDR3 contains 17 residues. Here the CDR3 DNA reads TGTGCCAGCAGCTTAATCTTCAGGGGGGGACGCGGGAATGAGCAGTTCTTC. Translation gives CASSLIFRGGRGNEQFF. The full variable domain, its missing parts supplied by reference TRBV11-2 and TRBJ2-1, is EAGVAQSPRYKIIEKRQSVAFWCNPISGHATLYWYQQILGQGPKLLIQFQNNGVVDDSQLPKDRFSAERLKGVDSTLKIQPAKLEDSAVYLCASSLIFRGGRGNEQFFGPGTRLTVL.

The chain is built from TRBV20-1 and TRBJ2-1, with 11 bases lining up with TRBD2. Germline CDR1 is DFQATT and CDR2 is SNEGSKA (reference sequence). Trimming at V came to 0 bases and at J to 4 bases, leaving 5 bases not matched to a gene. The CDR3 is made up of 16 amino acids. Written as DNA, the CDR3 is TGCAGTGCTAGAGATTCCAGACTAGCGGGGTACAATGAGCAGTTCTTC. Amino acids: CSARDSRLAGYNEQFF.

V usage is TRBV29-1 and J usage is TRBJ2-3; 7 bases agree with TRBD1. V shed 1 base and J 1 base; nucleotides not matched to a gene: 2. Germline V CDR1 and CDR2: SQVTM, ANQGSEA. This CDR3 comprises 14 residues. In DNA form, the CDR3 reads TGCAGCGTTGAAGTAGGACAGGGCACAGATACGCAGTATTTT. Its protein product is CSVEVGQGTDTQYF.

This clonotype was seen only a few times. The rearrangement links TRBV7-9 to TRBJ2-3, with D uncertain. V was cut by 8 bases and J by 5 bases, with 14 bases left in between. The CDR3 extends over 13 amino acids. Germline CDR1 and CDR2: SEHNR and FQNEAQ (reference sequence). The CDR3 loop reads CASQFRSVDTQYF. The DNA for the CDR3 is TGTGCCAGCCAATTCAGATCGGTAGATACGCAGTATTTT.